The 15 T cell receptor beta chains presented below share a single source sample, sequenced in a study of T cell responses to AZD1222 COVID-19 vaccine. Using immunoSEQ multiplex PCR, the repertoire was profiled, and TCRdb retains in-frame clones only, with some absent. Among 110,000 to 150,000 clones listed, approximately 90% were seen once. Sequencing used peripheral blood, obtained on day 0 of AZD1222 vaccination. Receptors originate from an adult in good health.

J is TRBJ2-7 and V is TRBV6-5; a weak D match, TRBD1 (7 bases). Germline-derived CDR1 and CDR2 are MNHEY and SVGAGI. This CDR3 has 15 residues. Trimming stripped 2 bases from V and 5 bases from J, with 16 bases between. CDR3 protein: CASSYGQGGSDEQYF. In nucleotides, the CDR3 is TGTGCCAGCAGTTACGGCCAGGGGGGATCTGACGAGCAGTACTTC.

Only a few counts were recorded for this clone. CDR3 sequence: CSASGTSHNEQYF. CDR3 sequence (DNA): TGCAGTGCTAGTGGGACTAGCCATAACGAGCAGTACTTC. J is TRBJ2-7 and V is TRBV20-1, with 9 bases identical to TRBD2. CDR3 size: 13 residues. J gave up 5 bases and V 3 bases, and 5 bases lay outside the gene matches. The germline V gene encodes CDR1 DFQATT and CDR2 SNEGSKA (reference sequence).

This clone was recorded a few times. The chain has TRBV7-9 and TRBJ2-1; D is uncertain. The CDR3 extends over 15 amino acids. Germline V lookup: CDR1 SEHNR, CDR2 FQNEAQ (reference sequence). Deletions cut 1 base from V and 5 bases from J, with 12 bases between. Here the CDR3 DNA reads TGTGCCAGCAGCTTAGTTCTAAAGAGTGACAATGAGCAGTTCTTC. This translates into CASSLVLKSDNEQFF.

The chain joins TRBV2 to TRBJ2-3; the match to TRBD2 covers 12 bases. Germline V lookup: CDR1 SNHLY, CDR2 FYNNEI. V was pared by 8 bases and J by 1 base, with 10 bases of the junction left unmatched. The CDR3 consists of 17 residues. The DNA for the CDR3 is TGTGCCAGCCAACTAGCGGGAGGACGTAGCCGCACAGATACGCAGTATTTT. Translation gives CASQLAGGRSRTDTQYF.

The chain employs TRBV19 and TRBJ2-7, with 10 bases that match TRBD1. Germline values: CDR1 LNHDA, CDR2 SQIVND (reference sequence). The CDR3 length is 13 residues. The CDR3 is CATRDRGRNEQYF. The CDR3 DNA follows: TGTGCTACGAGGGACAGGGGTAGGAACGAGCAGTACTTC.

The rearrangement uses TRBV5-1 and TRBJ2-5; TRBD1 agrees at 7 bases. Germline trimming cut 3 bases from V and 5 bases from J; bases unmatched to any gene: 4. The V gene's germline CDR1 is SGHRS and CDR2 YFSETQ. The CDR3 loop spans 13 amino acids. CDR3 residues: CASSSQGSETQYF. CDR3 in DNA: TGCGCCAGCAGCTCACAGGGGTCGGAGACCCAGTACTTC.

This rearrangement joins TRBV7-2 to TRBJ1-5; no definite D call. CDR3 length equals 15 residues. V was cut by 2 bases and J by 4 bases, with 12 bases left in between. Germline lookup yields CDR1 SGHTA and CDR2 FQGNSA. The DNA of the CDR3 is TGTGCCAGCAGCTTAAGAGGAGCCGGTAATCAGCCCCAGCATTTT. Translated, it gives CASSLRGAGNQPQHF.

The gene calls are TRBV12-3 or TRBV12-4 and TRBJ1-2, with 7 bases fitting TRBD1. The V gene end was trimmed by 7 bases and the J gene end by 4 bases; junction bases not matched to a gene: 6. The CDR3 is made up of 13 amino acids. CDR3 protein: CASTAGQLYGYTF. Written as DNA, the CDR3 is TGTGCCAGCACCGCGGGACAGCTCTATGGCTACACCTTC.

The chain has TRBV14 and TRBJ1-3; 10 bases line up with TRBD1. V dropped 5 bases and J dropped 4; count of bases not matched to a gene: 14. The germline V gene encodes CDR1 SGHDN and CDR2 FVKESK. CDR3 size: 18 residues. The CDR3: CASSTRTGGNREGNTIYF. In DNA form, the CDR3 reads TGTGCCAGCAGCACCCGGACAGGGGGAAATAGGGAGGGAAACACCATATATTTT. Full variable domain (remainder filled in from reference TRBV14 and TRBJ1-3): EAGVTQFPSHSVIEKGQTVTLRCDPISGHDNLYWYRRVMGKEIKFLLHFVKESKQDESGMPNNRFLAERTGGTYSTLKVQPAELEDSGVYFCASSTRTGGNREGNTIYFGEGSWLTVV.

The chain uses TRBV5-1 and TRBJ1-6; weak D call: TRBD1 (6 bases). CDR1 is SGHRS and CDR2 is YFSETQ in the germline V gene. Trimming removed 4 bases at V and 8 bases at J, with 10 bases between. This CDR3 has 13 amino acids. CDR3 amino acids: CASSTPGDSPLHF. The CDR3 DNA follows: TGCGCCAGCAGCACCCCAGGGGATTCACCCCTCCACTTT.

The J gene is TRBJ1-1, the V gene TRBV18; D gene unclear. The CDR3 runs to 14 residues. Germline lookup yields CDR1 KGHSH and CDR2 LQKENI. Trimming stripped 3 bases from V and 6 bases from J, with 14 bases between. CDR3 sequence (DNA): TGTGCCAGCTCACCGCCGGATTCGTGGGCTGAAGCTTTCTTT. Its translation is CASSPPDSWAEAFF.

The chain uses TRBV11-3 and TRBJ2-5, with 10 positions matching TRBD2. J gave up 2 bases and V 5 bases, and 2 bases lay outside the gene matches. This CDR3 contains 14 residues. The V gene's germline CDR1 is SGHNT and CDR2 YENEEA. CDR3 loop: CASSPAGGQETQYF. CDR3 in DNA: TGTGCCAGCAGCCCAGCGGGAGGGCAAGAGACCCAGTACTTC.

The chain employs TRBV4-1 and TRBJ2-3, with TRBD2 identical over 9 bases. The CDR3 has 16 residues. From germline, CDR1 is MGHRA and CDR2 YSYEKL. V lost 0 bases, J lost 0 bases, and 1 base stayed unmatched. The CDR3 nucleotides read TGCGCCAGCAGCCAAGATAGCGGGAGAAGCACAGATACGCAGTATTTT. Translated, it gives CASSQDSGRSTDTQYF.

The chain links TRBV10-3 to TRBJ2-7; 8 positions agree with TRBD1. V was pared by 8 bases and J by 1 base, with 10 bases of the junction left unmatched. CDR3 length: 15 residues. CDR1 ENHRY and CDR2 SYGVKD come from the germline V gene. CDR3: CAIRQGIGASYEQYF. The CDR3 bases are TGTGCCATCCGACAGGGGATCGGCGCTTCCTACGAGCAGTACTTC.

The chain carries TRBV19 and TRBJ1-2; D might be TRBD1 (6 bases). The length of the CDR3 is 14 residues. The germline gives CDR1 LNHDA, CDR2 SQIVND (reference sequence). The V gene lost 3 bases and the J gene lost 8 bases, with 16 bases spanning the gap. CDR3 nucleotide sequence: TGTGCCAGTAGTATCCGTTTACAGGGTGAAGGCTACACCTTC. This gives the protein CASSIRLQGEGYTF.